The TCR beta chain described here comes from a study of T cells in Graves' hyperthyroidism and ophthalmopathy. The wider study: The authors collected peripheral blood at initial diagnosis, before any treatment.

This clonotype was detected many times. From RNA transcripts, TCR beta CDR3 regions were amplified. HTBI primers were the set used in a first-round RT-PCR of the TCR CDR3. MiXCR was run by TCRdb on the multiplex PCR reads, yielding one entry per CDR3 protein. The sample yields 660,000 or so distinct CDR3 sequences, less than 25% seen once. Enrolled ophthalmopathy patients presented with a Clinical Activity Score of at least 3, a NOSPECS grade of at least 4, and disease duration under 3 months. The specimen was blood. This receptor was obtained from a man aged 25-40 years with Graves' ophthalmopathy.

The chain's CDR3 is CASSLSGPGLSSYEQYF. DNA for the CDR3: TGTGCCAGCAGTTTATCGGGTCCGGGGTTAAGCTCCTACGAGCAGTACTTC. The chain carries TRBV27 and TRBJ2-7; possibly TRBD2 for D (5 bases). Trimming cost V 0 bases and J 0 bases, with 15 bases left between them. This CDR3 contains 17 residues. Germline V gene sequence: CDR1 MNHEY, CDR2 SMNVEV (reference sequence).